One sample yielded the 21 T cell receptor beta chains listed below, sequenced in a study (dated by TCRdb to 2015 to 2016). The library was obtained by RT-PCR. The sequencing machine was an Illumina MiSeq. TCRdb took the public reads, trimmed them with fastp at Q25, ran MiXCR for clone calling and kept in-frame beta chains. A single entry per CDR3 protein holds the most common genes and DNA from its merged rows. The sample table shows about 700,000 distinct CDR3 sequences, and about 14% are seen once. The leading ten clones occupy 3.6% of the sample. Sequenced input: memory CD4+ T cells from blood. All receptors come from a female donor in good health, serving as a healthy control.

This clonotype has at least ten counts. The rearrangement uses TRBV12-3 or TRBV12-4 and TRBJ1-1; D might be TRBD1 (5 bases). The CDR3 sequence is 11 residues long. V was cut by 2 bases and J by 7 bases, with 5 bases left in between. CDR3 bases: TGTGCCAGCAGTTTAAGGGGTGAAGCTTTCTTT. Translating gives CASSLRGEAFF.

Worth noting for this clonotype: The junction does not match germline at one end; this may be a read error. This rearrangement joins TRBV11-2 to TRBJ2-7; D unclear. The germline V gene has CDR1 SGHAT and CDR2 FQNNGV. This CDR3 is 15 amino acids long. CDR3 loop: CASSLELMSSYKQYF. CDR3 bases: TGTGCCAGCAGCTTAGAGCTGATGAGCTCCTACAAGCAGTACTTC.

CDR3 sequence (DNA): TGTGCCAGCAGCTTAGTGGGACTAGCGGGGGAAGAGACCCAGTACTTC. Translating it yields CASSLVGLAGEETQYF. This sequence joins TRBV7-2 and TRBJ2-5; 14 positions match TRBD2. Germline CDR1 SGHTA, CDR2 FQGNSA. V dropped 1 base and J dropped 3; count of bases not matched to a gene: 1. This CDR3 spans 16 amino acids.

This clonotype showed up just a few times. The rearrangement joins TRBV7-2 to TRBJ2-1, with D possibly called TRBD1 or TRBD2 (5 bases each). The V and J ends lost 8 bases and 8 bases respectively, with 19 bases between them. The CDR3 covers 14 residues. Germline-derived CDR1 and CDR2 are SGHTA and FQGNSA. The CDR3 DNA is TGTGCCAGCCGTCTCGGGGTGGGGGTCGATGAGCAGTTCTTC. Amino acid sequence: CASRLGVGVDEQFF.

At least ten counts were recorded for this clonotype. The chain uses TRBV12-3 or TRBV12-4 and TRBJ1-5; no reliable D call. Trimming shortened V by 7 bases and J by 6 bases, and 16 bases separated the two germline ends. The CDR3 has 14 amino acids. CDR3 coding DNA: TGTGCCAGCACCCTGACCACCGGGCGTCAGCCCCAGCATTTT. Translating it yields CASTLTTGRQPQHF.

This clonotype was seen more than once but under ten times. The chain has TRBV20-1 and TRBJ2-4; D is uncertain. Germline-derived CDR1 and CDR2 are DFQATT and SNEGSKA (reference sequence). This CDR3 spans 8 amino acids. V lost 6 bases and J 15 bases, leaving 9 bases between the germline ends. This CDR3 is CSAPGRYF. In nucleotides, the CDR3 is TGCAGTGCCCCCGGGCGGTACTTC.

A note on this clonotype: It may be a read error: a sequence one base away is much more abundant. V gene TRBV10-3 combines with J gene TRBJ1-5, with D possibly being TRBD1 (6 bases). The germline V gene has CDR1 ENHRY and CDR2 SYGVKD. The CDR3 spans 16 residues. CDR3 residues: CANSEGGRTLGQPQHF. Written as DNA, the CDR3 is TGTGCCAACAGTGAAGGGGGACGGACCCTTGGTCAGCCCCAGCATTTT.

This clonotype has at least ten counts. The gene calls are TRBV29-1 and TRBJ2-3, with 8 bases that match TRBD2. V trimming: 6 bases; J trimming: 3 bases; junction bases outside the gene matches: 8. CDR3 length: 14 amino acids. Germline V gene lookup returns CDR1 SQVTM and CDR2 ANQGSEA. The CDR3 loop reads CSVPGGAGTDTQYF. The DNA for the CDR3 is TGCAGCGTACCCGGGGGGGCAGGGACAGATACGCAGTATTTT.

This clonotype was seen only a few times. The rearrangement links TRBV21-1 to TRBJ2-5; the table's TRBD1 call for D was not verified on the DNA. TRBV21-1 is listed as a pseudogene. The CDR3 is 14 residues long. Here the CDR3 DNA reads TGTGCCAGCAGCAAAGAAGCAGGGGGTGGGACCCAGTACTTC. Protein product: CASSKEAGGGTQYF.

The sample holds a few counts of this clonotype. This chain connects TRBV5-1 to TRBJ2-5; tentatively, D is TRBD1 (6 bases). V lost 7 bases and J 5 bases, leaving 15 bases between the germline ends. CDR3 size: 13 residues. CDR1 is SGHRS, CDR2 YFSETQ, per germline. The chain's CDR3 is CASRYRDKETQYF. CDR3 sequence (DNA): TGCGCCAGCCGATACCGGGACAAGGAGACCCAGTACTTC. Full variable domain (missing parts from reference TRBV5-1 and TRBJ2-5): KAGVTQTPRYLIKTRGQQVTLSCSPISGHRSVSWYQQTPGQGLQFLFEYFSETQRNKGNFPGRFSGRQFSNSRSEMNVSTLELGDSALYLCASRYRDKETQYFGPGTRLLVL.

This clonotype has ten or more counts. V usage is TRBV10-3 and J usage is TRBJ2-1; tentatively, D is TRBD2 (5 bases). Germline CDR1 ENHRY, CDR2 SYGVKD. The CDR3 is made up of 15 amino acids. The V and J ends lost 0 bases and 0 bases respectively, with 6 bases between them. CDR3 sequence reads: CAISESDYSYNEQFF. In DNA form, the CDR3 reads TGTGCCATCAGTGAGTCCGACTACTCCTACAATGAGCAGTTCTTC.

This clonotype was counted only a few times. The J gene is TRBJ2-5, the V gene TRBV20-1; TRBD1 matches 7 bases. The CDR3 covers 13 residues. The J segment lost 5 bases and the V segment lost 8 bases, leaving 11 bases of the junction unmatched. Germline V lookup: CDR1 DFQATT, CDR2 SNEGSKA (reference sequence). This chain's CDR3 is CSPTDRVEETQYF. The DNA for the CDR3 is TGCAGTCCGACAGACAGGGTTGAGGAGACCCAGTACTTC.

This clonotype was counted many times. The V call is TRBV10-2, the J call TRBJ2-7, with D possibly TRBD2 on 6 matching bases. The CDR3 has 13 residues. Germline assignment: CDR1 WSHSY and CDR2 SAAADI. V was shortened by 8 bases and J by 2 bases, with 13 bases between the two germline ends. CDR3: CASLRGEAYEQYF. DNA for the CDR3: TGCGCCAGCCTACGAGGGGAGGCCTACGAGCAGTACTTC.

The table lists this clonotype with a few counts. This chain connects TRBV6-6 to TRBJ2-7; D remains ambiguous. CDR1 and CDR2 (germline): MNHNY, SVGAGI (reference sequence). Trimming removed 5 bases from V and 6 bases from J, with 14 bases in between. The CDR3 loop spans 13 amino acids. CDR3 in amino acids: CASSLPPRAEQYF. CDR3 DNA sequence: TGTGCCAGCAGTCTTCCTCCTCGGGCCGAGCAGTACTTC.

V is TRBV5-1 and J is TRBJ2-7; the D gene could be TRBD1 or TRBD2 (5 bases each). The V and J ends lost 2 bases and 3 bases respectively, with 12 bases between them. The CDR3 runs to 14 residues. Germline-derived CDR1 and CDR2 are SGHRS and YFSETQ. CDR3 nucleotide sequence: TGCGCCAGCAGCTTAGGGACCACCTACTACGAGCAGTACTTC. Its translation: CASSLGTTYYEQYF.

The chain combines TRBV7-3 with TRBJ2-5; possibly TRBD2 for D (6 bases). The CDR3 is 15 residues long. The V gene lost 3 bases and the J gene lost 4 bases, with 15 bases spanning the gap. The germline V gene encodes CDR1 SGHTA and CDR2 FQGTGA. CDR3 region: CASSFGGLGLETQYF. CDR3 DNA sequence: TGTGCCAGCAGCTTCGGGGGATTGGGTTTAGAGACCCAGTACTTC. The full variable domain, with the rest looked up from reference TRBV7-3 and TRBJ2-5, is GAGVSQTPSNKVTEKGKYVELRCDPISGHTALYWYRQSLGQGPEFLIYFQGTGAADDSGLPNDRFFAVRPEGSVSTLKIQRTERGDSAVYLCASSFGGLGLETQYFGPGTRLLVL.

A few counts support this clonotype. V usage is TRBV12-3 or TRBV12-4 and J usage is TRBJ1-1; no reliable D call. This CDR3 is 13 amino acids long. V shed 2 bases and J shed 0 bases, with 4 bases lying between them. CDR3 DNA: TGTGCCAGCAGTTTATATGTGAACACTGAAGCTTTCTTT. It translates to CASSLYVNTEAFF.

The chain couples TRBV20-1 to TRBJ2-2; D perhaps matches TRBD1 (6 bases). V was cut by 1 base and J by 2 bases, with 11 bases left in between. The CDR3 length is 15 residues. Germline V gene data show CDR1 as DFQATT and CDR2 as SNEGSKA (reference sequence). CDR3 bases: TGCAGTGCTAGAGCAGGGGTGGGCAACACCGGGGAGCTGTTTTTT. It codes for CSARAGVGNTGELFF.

This clonotype turned up a few times. The chain links TRBV7-9 to TRBJ2-7; D is perhaps TRBD1 (8 bases). This CDR3 has 13 amino acids. The germline CDR1 and CDR2 sequences are SEHNR and FQNEAQ (reference sequence). CDR3 DNA sequence: TGTGCCAGCAGCTCGACCAGACAGGGGAGGGTGTCGGTC. Amino acids: CASSSTRQGRVSV.

This clonotype was recorded at least ten times. The rearrangement joins TRBV10-3 to TRBJ1-6, with D possibly matching TRBD1 (5 bases). Deletions cut 8 bases from V and 10 bases from J, with 21 bases between. Germline V gives CDR1 ENHRY, CDR2 SYGVKD. The CDR3 length is 15 residues. In nucleotides, the CDR3 is TGTGCCATCCAGGGAGGGGCAGGACGGTGGTCACCCCTCCACTTT. It is translated as CAIQGGAGRWSPLHF.

This clonotype was seen only a few times. CDR3 nucleotide sequence: TGTGCCGCCCACGGAGGGCTTAATGAGCAGTTCTTC. The encoded protein is CAAHGGLNEQFF. The J gene is TRBJ2-1, the V gene TRBV28; D possibly corresponds to TRBD2 (6 bases). The ends were cut back, 11 bases at V and 7 bases at J, with 15 bases in the middle. The germline CDR1 and CDR2 sequences are MDHEN and SYDVKM. This CDR3 region has 12 residues.